This T cell receptor (beta chain) is drawn from a study of prognosis after radiotherapy for stage I lung cancer (TCRdb year 2021). Regarding the study in general: Between early 2018 and early 2019, 15 to 20 patients with stage I NSCLC were enrolled in Nanjing, China. Approximately 15 cases involved newly diagnosed primary stage I lung tumors, and a few involved oligometastatic NSCLC subsequent to surgical resection of the primary tumor. Every patient was deemed medically inoperable, approximately eleven because of comorbidities and 7 because they refused surgery. The cohort was made up of about a dozen men and more than 5 women, with a median age of 74.5 years and an age range of roughly 50 to 85 years. Some twelve patients had adenocarcinoma and seven had squamous cell carcinoma as the tumor histology. Using image-guided IMRT or VMAT, SBRT was delivered in 3 to 5 fractions at a biologically effective dose of at least 100 Gy. In every patient, SBRT was given without any concurrent therapy. Distant metastases were developed by four of the 19 patients after SBRT, at a median of about seven months, whereas no significant progression was observed in the other 15 patients. This study profiled peripheral blood TCR beta repertoires from stage I NSCLC patients before and after stereotactic body radiotherapy and linked the repertoires to distant failure. For each of the roughly 19 patients, one blood sample was taken before SBRT and one after, so the study sequenced around 40 samples in total. The investigation overall reported the following: The study was limited by the small cohort and short follow-up, and independent validation of the study findings is required. After SBRT, the count of unique TCR clones dropped from a median of about 10,000 beforehand to 6,000 to 7,500 afterward (Wilcoxon paired P=0.011). Whether the expanded TCR clones were tumor-specific was not determined. TRBV and TRBJ usage frequencies reportedly differed by metastasis status, in two V genes at baseline and in several V and two J genes after SBRT. Post-SBRT Shannon entropy and its change from baseline were lower in patients who developed distant metastases; baseline Shannon entropy was not associated with metastases. No adjustment for multiple comparisons was applied to any of the reported P values.

A history of other malignancies or of prior chemotherapy or radiotherapy was absent in all patients, and node-negative disease was shown on CT and PET/CT in all patients. At each of the two time points, around 5.7 milliliters of peripheral venous blood were collected into EDTA tubes. PBMCs were isolated by Ficoll-Paque Plus density-gradient centrifugation. Samples were stored at -80°C immediately after collection until analysis. From the germline V gene, CDR1 is SGHRS and CDR2 is YFSETQ. The CDR3 contains 16 residues, cysteine and phenylalanine counted. Just CDR3 DNA is preserved here, 48 bases in frame from base 1. The junction shows trimming of 0 bases on V and 1 base on J, and the gene matches do not reach 6 bases of it. Two rounds of multiplex PCR on genomic DNA were used to amplify the TCR beta CDR3 region. The first PCR round used primers specific to each TRBV and TRBJ gene, and the primer sequences were filed in Chinese patent CN105087789A. Universal primers were used in the second PCR round. The Roche High Pure PCR Template Preparation Kit was used to extract genomic DNA from the frozen PBMCs. An Illumina HiSeq 3000 was used to sequence the libraries paired-end with 151 bp reads. In the original analysis: CutAdapt was used to remove raw reads lacking the multiplex PCR primer sequences. High-quality paired reads were merged into contigs with PEAR. By alignment to reference sequences, MiXCR assigned TRB V, D and J gene segments to each contig. CDR3 sequences were clustered by base quality and sequence similarity to remove sequencing errors. Diversity was measured as Shannon entropy normalized by the natural log of productive TCR sequence number. Clonality was defined as one minus Shannon entropy divided by the natural log of the number of unique clonotypes. Progression-free survival cut-offs for repertoire metrics were chosen using the Youden index of ROC curves, with analyses run in R 3.5.3. The public reads were run again by TCRdb, first through fastp at Q25 and then through MiXCR, and only productive beta chains were kept. Identical CDR3 protein sequences are pooled into one entry, listed with their most common genes and DNA. TCRdb, rather than the study authors, made the V and J calls. For this sample the table gives over 15,000 distinct CDR3 sequences, of which approximately 44% were detected only once. The ten most abundant clones make up about two fifths of the sample.

This clonotype appeared many times. Its antigen target is currently unknown. Per-nucleotide qualities are absent, and no much larger clonotype sits a single base away. The receptor was isolated from a donor of 50 years or more with non-small cell lung cancer. The chain is assembled from TRBV5-1 and TRBJ1-1; 7 middle bases align to TRBD1. The material sequenced was PBMCs, taken before or after stereotactic body radiation therapy (not recorded which). CDR3 region: CASSLEGAPSNTEAFF. The nucleotide sequence is given as TGCGCCAGCAGCTTGGAGGGGGCTCCTTCGAACACTGAAGCTTTCTTT.